This T cell receptor (beta chain) was documented in a study of blood T cells in healthy people across ages. Study findings and constraints: Per-million-T-cell TCR beta diversity fell roughly linearly with age. What prevented conclusive comparison of naive and antigen-experienced cells was that PBMCs were unsorted.

As regards this clonotype: No antigen is known for it.

Trimming stripped 2 bases from V and 2 bases from J, with 16 bases between. This CDR3 is built from 17 residues. Germline loops: CDR1 SGHDT, CDR2 YYEEEE. Each individual donor underwent a draw of around 9.8 milliliters of peripheral blood. Total RNA was extracted at no less than 6 micrograms per sample. For the second PCR, which ran for roughly 6 to 11 cycles, a sample-barcoded 5' primer and a J-beta primer mix were used. Via MiXCR, TCRdb re-called the 5' RACE reads, giving one row per CDR3 protein. The sample records over 600,000 distinct CDR3 sequences, 35% to 50% being singletons. The clonotype originates from a man older than 75 in good health. The gene calls are TRBV5-6 and TRBJ2-2; D possibly uses TRBD1 or TRBD2 (6 bases each). Sequenced sample: blood. CDR3 sequence: CASSFGGQSPNTGELFF. The DNA of the CDR3 is TGTGCCAGCAGCTTCGGGGGACAAAGCCCTAACACCGGGGAGCTGTTTTTT.